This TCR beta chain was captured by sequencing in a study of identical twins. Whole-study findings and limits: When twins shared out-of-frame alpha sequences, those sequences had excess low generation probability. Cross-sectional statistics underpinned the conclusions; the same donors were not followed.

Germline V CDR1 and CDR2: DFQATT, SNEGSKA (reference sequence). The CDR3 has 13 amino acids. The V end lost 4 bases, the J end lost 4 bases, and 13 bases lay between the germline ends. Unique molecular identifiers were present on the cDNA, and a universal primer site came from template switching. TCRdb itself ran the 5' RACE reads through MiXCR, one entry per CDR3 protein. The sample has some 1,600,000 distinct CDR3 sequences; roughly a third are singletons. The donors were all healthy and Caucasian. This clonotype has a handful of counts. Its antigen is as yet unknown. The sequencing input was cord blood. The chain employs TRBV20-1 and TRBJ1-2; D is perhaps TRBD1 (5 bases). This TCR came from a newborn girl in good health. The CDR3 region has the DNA TGCAGTGCTACCCCGGGGGGTCGCTATGGCTACACCTTC. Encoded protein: CSATPGGRYGYTF.